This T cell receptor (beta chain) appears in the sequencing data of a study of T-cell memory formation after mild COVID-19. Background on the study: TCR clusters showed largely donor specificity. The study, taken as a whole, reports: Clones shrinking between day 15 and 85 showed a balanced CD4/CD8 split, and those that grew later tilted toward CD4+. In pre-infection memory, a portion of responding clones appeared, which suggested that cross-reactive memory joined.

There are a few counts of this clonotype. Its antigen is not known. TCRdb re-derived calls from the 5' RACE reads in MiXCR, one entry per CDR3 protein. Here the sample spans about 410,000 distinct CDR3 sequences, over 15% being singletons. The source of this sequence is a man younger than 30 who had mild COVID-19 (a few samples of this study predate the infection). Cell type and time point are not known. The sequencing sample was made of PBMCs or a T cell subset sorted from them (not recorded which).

As DNA, the CDR3 is TGCAGTGCTAGAGTTGTCTACGAGCAGTACTTC. This sequence encodes CSARVVYEQYF. The J gene is TRBJ2-7, the V gene TRBV20-1; D is unclear. Germline V gene sequence: CDR1 DFQATT, CDR2 SNEGSKA (reference sequence). CDR3 length: 11 residues. Trimming cost V 1 base and J 3 bases, with 4 bases left between them.